A selection of T cell receptor beta chains follows, all from one sample in a study of chemoradiotherapy in HPV16-positive cancers. The data were produced by immunoSEQ multiplex PCR, yet TCRdb's version contains in-frame clones alone and is incomplete. Of about 14,000 clones listed, about four fifths are singletons. This sample was gathered from a patient who underwent chemoradiotherapy. Receptors originate from a human donor with HPV-associated anogenital cancer. CDR3s include the opening cysteine and the closing phenylalanine or tryptophan. D genes are given only for firm matches. Only some rows state a clone size, as once, few, many or a class for expanded clones.

- TRBJ2-7 - TRBV9 CASSVRPSGEQYF TGTGCCAGCAGCGTCCGCCCCAGTGGAGAGCAGTACTTC
TRBD2 TRBJ2-3 - TRBV30 CAWSYTPGLAGSTDTQYF TGTGCCTGGAGTTACACCCCGGGACTAGCGGGAAGCACAGATACGCAGTATTTT
- TRBJ2-1 - TRBV30 CAWSLHGSSNEQFF TGTGCCTGGAGCCTGCACGGGAGCAGCAATGAGCAGTTCTTC
- TRBJ2-3 - TRBV10-1 CASSESRITDTQYF TGCGCCAGCAGTGAGTCTAGGATCACAGATACGCAGTATTTT
- TRBJ1-5 few TRBV5-1 CASSLEGDSNQPQHF TGCGCCAGCAGCCTAGAGGGTGATAGCAATCAGCCCCAGCATTTT
TRBD1 TRBJ2-3 - TRBV6-1 CASRGDRETDTQYF TGTGCCAGCAGAGGGGACAGGGAAACGGATACGCAGTATTTT
- TRBJ1-2 few TRBV7-2 CASSLFRALHGYTF TGTGCCAGCAGCTTGTTCCGGGCGCTCCATGGCTACACCTTC
- TRBJ2-4 - TRBV28 CASSNPGTETLAKNIQYF TGTGCCAGCAGCAACCCCGGGACCGAAACGTTAGCCAAAAACATTCAGTACTTC
- TRBJ1-2 - TRBV11-2 CASSLVFSAGYTF TGTGCCAGCAGCTTAGTATTCTCGGCTGGCTACACCTTC
- TRBJ2-2 - TRBV9 CASGPGELFF TGTGCCAGTGGCCCCGGGGAGCTGTTTTTT
- TRBJ1-1 - TRBV7-3 CASPAGNTEAFF TGTGCCAGTCCGGCAGGAAACACTGAAGCTTTCTTT
- TRBJ1-5 - TRBV5-4 CASSLQGINQPQHF TGTGCCAGCAGCTTGCAAGGGATTAATCAGCCCCAGCATTTT
- TRBJ1-6 - TRBV5-4 CASSLPGSVGVAPLHF TGTGCCAGCAGCTTGCCCGGGAGTGTCGGGGTTGCACCCCTCCACTTT
- TRBJ1-4 - TRBV6-6 CASSPPTGAGEKLFF TGTGCCAGCAGTCCACCTACGGGGGCAGGGGAAAAACTGTTTTTT
- TRBJ2-7 - TRBV30 CAWTVRVTGEQYF TGTGCCTGGACGGTGCGGGTGACGGGCGAGCAGTACTTC
- TRBJ2-2 - TRBV9 CASSVPEQGATGELFF TGTGCCAGCAGCGTACCCGAACAGGGAGCCACCGGGGAGCTGTTTTTT
TRBD1 TRBJ1-1 - TRBV7-9 CASSLPDRAIITNTEAFF TGTGCCAGCAGCTTACCGGACAGGGCCATTATTACGAACACTGAAGCTTTCTTT
TRBD2 TRBJ2-2 - TRBV7-8 CASSLGLAGGFTGELFF TGTGCCAGCAGCTTAGGTCTAGCGGGAGGGTTCACCGGGGAGCTGTTTTTT
- TRBJ1-3 - TRBV4-2 CASSQIIRGVVGNTIYF TGTGCCAGCAGCCAGATCATCCGAGGGGTTGTTGGAAACACCATATATTTT
- TRBJ2-3 - TRBV10-3 CAISATGSKGDTQYF TGTGCCATCAGCGCCACCGGGTCGAAAGGAGATACGCAGTATTTT
- TRBJ2-3 - TRBV25-1 CASSEGTGTPFTDTQYF TGTGCCAGCAGTGAGGGGACCGGGACTCCCTTCACAGATACGCAGTATTTT
TRBD1 TRBJ1-3 - TRBV27 CASRTGSNTIYF TGTGCCAGCCGGACAGGGTCGAACACCATATATTTT
TRBD2 TRBJ2-7 - TRBV7-2 CASSRSGGLSF TGTGCCAGCAGCCGTAGCGGGGGGCTATCCTTC
- TRBJ1-2 - TRBV5-6 CASGEGVFYTF TGTGCCAGCGGAGAAGGGGTTTTCTACACCTTC
- TRBJ2-1 - TRBV6-5 CASRSGSSYNEQFF TGTGCCAGCAGGTCCGGGAGCTCCTACAATGAGCAGTTCTTC
TRBD1 TRBJ1-3 - TRBV6-8 CASRQGRGNTIYF TGTGCCAGCCGACAGGGGCGAGGAAACACCATATATTTT
- TRBJ2-2 - TRBV29-1 CSVAAGTTGELFF TGCAGCGTTGCGGCAGGAACCACCGGGGAGCTGTTTTTT
TRBD2 TRBJ2-1 - TRBV19 CASSGAGLAIEFF TGTGCCAGTAGTGGGGCGGGACTAGCAATTGAGTTCTTC
- TRBJ2-7 once TRBV7-6 CASSLARSEEGSEQYF TGTGCCAGCAGCTTAGCGAGGTCAGAGGAAGGGAGCGAGCAGTACTTC
- TRBJ2-1 few TRBV7-2 CSQGSYNEQFF TGTTCCCAGGGTTCCTACAATGAGCAGTTCTTC
TRBD1 TRBJ1-2 - TRBV11-2 CASSPDRDYGYTF TGTGCCAGCAGCCCGGACAGGGACTATGGCTACACCTTC
TRBD2 TRBJ2-1 - TRBV10-3 CAISDSSGANEQFF TGTGCCATCAGTGACTCTAGCGGGGCCAATGAGCAGTTCTTC
- TRBJ2-3 - TRBV10-3 CAISESGQGTDTQYF TGTGCCATCAGTGAGTCTGGGCAGGGCACAGATACGCAGTATTTT
TRBD1 TRBJ1-6 once TRBV19 CASKFGQGGNSPLHF TGTGCCAGCAAGTTCGGACAGGGGGGAAATTCACCCCTCCACTTT
- TRBJ2-6 - TRBV2 CASSGASGANVLTF TGTGCCAGCAGTGGCGCCTCTGGGGCCAACGTCCTGACTTTC
TRBD2 TRBJ2-5 - TRBV7-9 CASSSRLAGGLQTQYF TGTGCCAGCAGCTCTAGACTAGCGGGAGGTCTACAGACCCAGTACTTC
- TRBJ2-7 - TRBV4-1 CASSQGGTTMDEQYF TGCGCCAGCAGCCAAGGTGGAACCACCATGGACGAGCAGTACTTC
TRBD2 TRBJ2-7 - TRBV6-1 CASSSREGGFEQYF TGTGCCAGCAGCAGCCGGGAGGGCGGCTTTGAGCAGTACTTC
- TRBJ1-2 - TRBV29-1 CSANSGDYGYTF TGCAGCGCTAACTCAGGCGACTATGGCTACACCTTC
- TRBJ2-5 once TRBV7-8 CASHPSVRGSGETQYF TGTGCCAGCCACCCCTCGGTTAGGGGGTCAGGGGAGACCCAGTACTTC
- TRBJ1-5 once TRBV28 CASSLPAQGNSNQPQHF TGTGCCAGCAGCCTCCCGGCGCAGGGTAATAGCAATCAGCCCCAGCATTTT
- TRBJ1-5 - TRBV11-2 CASSLGGAGVGGQPQHF TGTGCCAGCAGCTTAGGGGGTGCAGGGGTAGGTGGTCAGCCCCAGCATTTT
- TRBJ2-1 - TRBV7-7 CASSLGSPSNNEQFF TGTGCTAGCAGCTTAGGAAGTCCCTCGAACAATGAGCAGTTCTTC
- TRBJ2-3 once TRBV6-1 CASSVGVPTDTQYF TGTGCCAGCAGTGTGGGGGTACCCACAGATACGCAGTATTTT
TRBD1 TRBJ2-5 - TRBV7-2 CASSRGQGETQYF TGTGCCAGCAGCCGGGGACAGGGGGAGACCCAGTACTTC
TRBD1 TRBJ1-5 - TRBV6-1 CASSDWTGKNQPQHF TGTGCCAGCAGTGACTGGACAGGGAAAAACCAGCCCCAGCATTTT
- TRBJ1-6 - TRBV6-5 CASSYGGADYNSPLHF TGTGCCAGCAGTTACGGTGGGGCCGACTATAATTCACCCCTCCACTTT
TRBD1 TRBJ1-1 large TRBV4-1 CASSPGTVPEAFF TGCGCCAGCAGCCCGGGGACAGTTCCTGAAGCTTTCTTT
TRBD1 TRBJ1-5 - TRBV11-2 CASSPGRQGINQPQHF TGTGCCAGCAGCCCAGGACGACAGGGAATTAATCAGCCCCAGCATTTT
- TRBJ2-3 - TRBV7-8 CASSLAGIDTQYF TGTGCCAGCAGCTTAGCGGGGATAGATACGCAGTATTTT
- TRBJ1-4 - TRBV25-1 CASSPGREWEKLFF TGTGCCAGCAGTCCCGGTAGGGAATGGGAAAAACTGTTTTTT
- TRBJ1-3 - TRBV2 CASIKVVVSGNTIYF TGTGCCAGCATCAAGGTCGTCGTGTCTGGAAACACCATATATTTT
- TRBJ2-7 - TRBV6-5 CASSYGGAGAYEQYF TGTGCCAGCAGTTACGGGGGGGCCGGGGCCTACGAGCAGTACTTC
- TRBJ1-4 - TRBV19 CASSGTATNEKLFF TGTGCCAGTAGTGGCACGGCAACTAATGAAAAACTGTTTTTT